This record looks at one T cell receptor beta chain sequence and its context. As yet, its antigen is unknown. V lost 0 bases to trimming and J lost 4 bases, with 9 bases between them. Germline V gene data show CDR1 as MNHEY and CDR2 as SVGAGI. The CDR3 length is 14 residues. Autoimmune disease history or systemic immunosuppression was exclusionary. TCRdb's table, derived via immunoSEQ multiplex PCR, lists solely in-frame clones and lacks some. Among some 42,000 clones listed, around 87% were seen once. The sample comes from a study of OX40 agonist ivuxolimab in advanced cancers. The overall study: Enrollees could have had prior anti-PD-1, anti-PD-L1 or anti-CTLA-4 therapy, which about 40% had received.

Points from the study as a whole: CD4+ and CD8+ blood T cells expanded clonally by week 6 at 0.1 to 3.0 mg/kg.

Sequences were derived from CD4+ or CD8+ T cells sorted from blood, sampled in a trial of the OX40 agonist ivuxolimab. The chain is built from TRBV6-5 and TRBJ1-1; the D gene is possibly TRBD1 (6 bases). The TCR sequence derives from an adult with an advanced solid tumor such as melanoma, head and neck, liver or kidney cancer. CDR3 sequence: CASSYSKGGTEAFF. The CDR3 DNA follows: TGTGCCAGCAGTTACTCGAAAGGGGGCACTGAAGCTTTCTTT.